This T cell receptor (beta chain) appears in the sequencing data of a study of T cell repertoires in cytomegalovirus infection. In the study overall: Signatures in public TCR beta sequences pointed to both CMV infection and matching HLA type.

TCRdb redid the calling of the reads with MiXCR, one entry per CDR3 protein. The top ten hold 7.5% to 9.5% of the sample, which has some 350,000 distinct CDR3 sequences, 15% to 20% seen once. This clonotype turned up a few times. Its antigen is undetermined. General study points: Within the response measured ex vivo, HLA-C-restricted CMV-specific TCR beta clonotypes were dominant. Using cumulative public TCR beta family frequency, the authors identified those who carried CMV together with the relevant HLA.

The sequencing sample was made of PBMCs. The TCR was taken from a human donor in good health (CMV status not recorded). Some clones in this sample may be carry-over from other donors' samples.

CDR3 loop: CASTQGGADTEAFF. CDR3 DNA sequence: TGTGCCAGCACCCAAGGGGGGGCGGACACTGAAGCTTTCTTT. This chain connects TRBV2 to TRBJ1-1; D perhaps matches TRBD1 (6 bases). V lost 7 bases and J 3 bases, leaving 15 bases between the germline ends. Germline-derived CDR1 and CDR2 are SNHLY and FYNNEI. CDR3 length: 14 residues.